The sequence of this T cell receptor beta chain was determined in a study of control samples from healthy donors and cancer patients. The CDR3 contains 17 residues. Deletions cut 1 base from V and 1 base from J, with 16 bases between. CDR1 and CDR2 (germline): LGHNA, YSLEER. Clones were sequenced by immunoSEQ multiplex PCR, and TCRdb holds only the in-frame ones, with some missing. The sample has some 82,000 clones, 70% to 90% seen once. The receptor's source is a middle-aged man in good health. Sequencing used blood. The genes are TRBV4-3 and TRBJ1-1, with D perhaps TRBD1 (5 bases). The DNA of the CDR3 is TGCGCCAGCAGCCAAGGGGCGGGGCGCTCGGCGAACACTGAAGCTTTCTTT. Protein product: CASSQGAGRSANTEAFF.